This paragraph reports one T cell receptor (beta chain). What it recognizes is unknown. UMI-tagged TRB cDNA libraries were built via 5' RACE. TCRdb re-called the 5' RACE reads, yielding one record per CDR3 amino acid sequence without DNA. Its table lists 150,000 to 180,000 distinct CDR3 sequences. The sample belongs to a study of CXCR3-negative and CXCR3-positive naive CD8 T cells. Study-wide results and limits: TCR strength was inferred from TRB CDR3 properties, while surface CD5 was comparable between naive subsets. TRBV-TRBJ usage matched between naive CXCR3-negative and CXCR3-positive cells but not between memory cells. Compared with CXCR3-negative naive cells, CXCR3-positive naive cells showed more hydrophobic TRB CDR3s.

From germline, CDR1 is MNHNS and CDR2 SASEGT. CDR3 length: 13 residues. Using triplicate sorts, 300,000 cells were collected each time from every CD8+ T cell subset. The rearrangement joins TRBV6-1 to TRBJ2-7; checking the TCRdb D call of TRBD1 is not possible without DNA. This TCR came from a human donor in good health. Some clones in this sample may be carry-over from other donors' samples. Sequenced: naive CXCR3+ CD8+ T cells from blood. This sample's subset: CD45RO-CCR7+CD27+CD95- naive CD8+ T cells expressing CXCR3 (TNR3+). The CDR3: CASSVYRVYEQYF.